The sequence of this T cell receptor (beta chain) was determined in a study of blood T cell repertoires in COVID-19. Study information: Each recovered donor of Cohort 3 presented with two negative PCRs, clearance, or symptom resolution. Acute-phase and convalescent COVID-19 samples originated in the United States, Italy and Spain.

Participants were placed into cohorts based on the clinical history they reported. Per the original methods: Reference gene primer amplification in the assay estimated nucleated cell counts. Repertoires were generated with immunoSEQ multiplex PCR, while TCRdb's copy carries only in-frame clones and drops some. D and trimming come from the DNA, and the V and J calls and clone size come from that table. The table shows 200,000 to 250,000 clones, with roughly 84% occurring only once. The V end was cut by 0 bases, the J end by 6 bases, with 10 bases between. Germline V gene lookup returns CDR1 SGHDT and CDR2 YYEEEE. The CDR3 extends over 13 amino acids.

Material for sequencing was PBMCs or T cells enriched from blood (not recorded which). This TCR came from a man aged 30 to 39 in a cohort exposed to, infected with or recovered from COVID-19 (not recorded which). This chain uses TRBV5-6 with TRBJ2-7; no firm D call. This CDR3 reads CASSLGARSEQYF. Here the CDR3 DNA reads TGTGCCAGCAGCTTGGGGGCGCGTTCCGAGCAGTACTTC.